This T cell receptor beta chain was captured by sequencing in a study of beta chain features in type 1 diabetes. Study results and caveats: The naive, central memory and Treg TCRB repertoires of patients appeared to be more similar to one another than those of healthy donors. The study left unresolved whether HLA type influences TCRB rearrangement. Cells carrying high TCR expression could end up over-represented when cDNA is sequenced.

CD45RO/CCR7/CD25/CD127/CD95/CD27 staining was used to isolate CD4+ naive, central memory, regulatory and stem cell-like memory cells by sorting. V was shortened by 3 bases and J by 6 bases, with 10 bases between the two germline ends. CDR1 and CDR2 (germline): SEHNR, FQNEAQ (reference sequence). The CDR3 spans 13 residues. Every isolated RNA sample was fully reverse transcribed, so sequencing captured expressed TCRB transcripts. Sequencing used immunoSEQ multiplex PCR; TCRdb keeps in-frame clones, though not all of them. This table holds tens of thousands of clones, under 35% found once. Points on this clone: Its target is not known.

The specimen sequenced was stem cell memory CD4+ T cells from blood. The chain uses TRBV7-9 and TRBJ2-3; D unclear. The origin of this receptor is a woman between 18 and 29 years old in good health. CDR3 protein: CASSFLTDDTQYF. CDR3 DNA sequence: TGTGCCAGCAGCTTTCTGACTGACGATACGCAGTATTTT.